The entry that follows covers one TCR beta chain sequence. This sample was taken from a study of blood T cell repertoires in COVID-19. Study information: The samples span acute and convalescent COVID-19 from the United States, Italy and Spain.

Per the authors' pipeline: By means of reference gene primer amplification, nucleated cell counts were estimated. Generated by immunoSEQ multiplex PCR, the TCRdb table keeps only in-frame clones and is missing some. D and trimming come from the DNA, and the V and J calls and clone size come from that table. The sample carries about 10,000 clones, about 81% recorded once. Trimming stripped 4 bases from V and 10 bases from J, with 14 bases between. The germline gives CDR1 SGHTA, CDR2 FQGNSA. CDR3 length equals 13 residues. The receptor was isolated from a man aged 55 to 70 with active COVID-19. Sequenced sample: peripheral blood. The rearrangement uses TRBV7-2 and TRBJ2-1, with D perhaps matching TRBD1 (8 bases). This chain's CDR3 is CASSSTGGGEQFF. The CDR3 bases are TGTGCCAGCAGCTCCACAGGGGGAGGGGAGCAGTTCTTC.